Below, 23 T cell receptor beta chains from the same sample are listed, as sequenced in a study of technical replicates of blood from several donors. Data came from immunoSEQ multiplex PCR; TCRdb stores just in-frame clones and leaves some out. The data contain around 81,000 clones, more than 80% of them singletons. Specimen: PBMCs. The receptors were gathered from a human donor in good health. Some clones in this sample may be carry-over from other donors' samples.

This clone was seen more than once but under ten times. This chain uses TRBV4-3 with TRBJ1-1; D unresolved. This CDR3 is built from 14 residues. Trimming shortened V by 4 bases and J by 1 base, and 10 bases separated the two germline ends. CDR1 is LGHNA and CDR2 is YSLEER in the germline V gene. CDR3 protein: CASSPGGRNTEAFF. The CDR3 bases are TGCGCCAGCAGCCCTGGTGGGAGGAACACTGAAGCTTTCTTT.

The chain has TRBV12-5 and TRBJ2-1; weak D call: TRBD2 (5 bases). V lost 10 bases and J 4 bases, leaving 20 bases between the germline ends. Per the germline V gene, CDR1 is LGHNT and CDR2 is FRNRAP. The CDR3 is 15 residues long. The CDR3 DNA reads TGTGCTACCACTGAGCGGAGAGAGGGTTACAATGAGCAGTTCTTC. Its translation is CATTERREGYNEQFF.

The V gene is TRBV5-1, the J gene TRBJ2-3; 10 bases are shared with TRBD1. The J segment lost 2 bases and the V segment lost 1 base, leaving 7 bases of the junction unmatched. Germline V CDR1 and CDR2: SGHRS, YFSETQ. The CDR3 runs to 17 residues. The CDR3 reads CASSLSWTGGSTDTQYF. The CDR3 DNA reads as TGCGCCAGCAGCTTGTCATGGACAGGGGGTTCCACAGATACGCAGTATTTT.

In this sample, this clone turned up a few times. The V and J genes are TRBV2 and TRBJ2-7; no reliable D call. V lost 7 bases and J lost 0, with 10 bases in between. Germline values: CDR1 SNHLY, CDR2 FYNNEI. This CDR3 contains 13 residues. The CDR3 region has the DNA TGTGCCAGCACCTCTGGGCTCTCCTACGAGCAGTACTTC. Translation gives CASTSGLSYEQYF. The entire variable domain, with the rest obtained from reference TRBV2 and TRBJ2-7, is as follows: EPEVTQTPSHQVTQMGQEVILRCVPISNHLYFYWYRQILGQKVEFLVSFYNNEISEKSEIFDDQFSVERPDGSNFTLKIRSTKLEDSAMYFCASTSGLSYEQYFGPGTRLTVT.

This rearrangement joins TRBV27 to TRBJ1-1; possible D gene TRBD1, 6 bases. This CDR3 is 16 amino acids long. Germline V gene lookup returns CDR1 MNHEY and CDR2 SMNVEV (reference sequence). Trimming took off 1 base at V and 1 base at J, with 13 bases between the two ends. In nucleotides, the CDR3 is TGTGCCAGCAGTTTATTCGGACAGAATACGAACACTGAAGCTTTCTTT. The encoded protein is CASSLFGQNTNTEAFF.

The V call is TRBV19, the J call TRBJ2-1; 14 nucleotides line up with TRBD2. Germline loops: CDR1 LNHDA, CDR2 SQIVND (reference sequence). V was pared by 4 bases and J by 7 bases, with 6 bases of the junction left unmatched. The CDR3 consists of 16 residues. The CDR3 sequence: CASSTGTSGRMNEQFF. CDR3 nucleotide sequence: TGTGCCAGTAGTACCGGGACTAGCGGGAGAATGAATGAGCAGTTCTTC.

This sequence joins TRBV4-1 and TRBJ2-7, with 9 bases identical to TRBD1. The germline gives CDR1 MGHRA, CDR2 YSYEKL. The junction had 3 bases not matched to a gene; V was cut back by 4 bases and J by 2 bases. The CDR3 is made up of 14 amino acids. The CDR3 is CASSRGQGTYEQYF. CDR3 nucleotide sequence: TGCGCCAGCAGCCGGGGACAGGGCACCTACGAGCAGTACTTC.

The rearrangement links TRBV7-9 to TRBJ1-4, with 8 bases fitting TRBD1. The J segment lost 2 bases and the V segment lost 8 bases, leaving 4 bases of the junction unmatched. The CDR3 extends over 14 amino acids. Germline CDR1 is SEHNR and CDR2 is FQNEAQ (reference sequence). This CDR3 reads CASSRGLTNEKLFF. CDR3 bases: TGTGCCAGCTCCAGGGGGCTTACTAATGAAAAACTGTTTTTT.

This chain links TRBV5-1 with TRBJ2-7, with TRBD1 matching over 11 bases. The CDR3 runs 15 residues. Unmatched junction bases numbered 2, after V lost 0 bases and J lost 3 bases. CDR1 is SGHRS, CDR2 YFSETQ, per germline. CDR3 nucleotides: TGCGCCAGCAGCTTGGCGGGGACAGGGGGCTACGAGCAGTACTTC. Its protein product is CASSLAGTGGYEQYF.

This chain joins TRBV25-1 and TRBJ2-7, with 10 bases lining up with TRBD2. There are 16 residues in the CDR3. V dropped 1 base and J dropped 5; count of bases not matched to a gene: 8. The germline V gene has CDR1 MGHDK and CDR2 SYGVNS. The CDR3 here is CASSESLPSGRNEQYF. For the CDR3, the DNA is TGTGCCAGCAGTGAATCCCTGCCTAGCGGGAGAAACGAGCAGTACTTC.

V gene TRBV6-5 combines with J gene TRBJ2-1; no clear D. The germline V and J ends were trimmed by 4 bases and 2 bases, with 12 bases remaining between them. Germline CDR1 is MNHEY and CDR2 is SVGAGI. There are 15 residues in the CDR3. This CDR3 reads CASSSSGRAYNEQFF. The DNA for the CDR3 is TGTGCCAGCAGTTCCTCCGGCCGGGCCTACAATGAGCAGTTCTTC.

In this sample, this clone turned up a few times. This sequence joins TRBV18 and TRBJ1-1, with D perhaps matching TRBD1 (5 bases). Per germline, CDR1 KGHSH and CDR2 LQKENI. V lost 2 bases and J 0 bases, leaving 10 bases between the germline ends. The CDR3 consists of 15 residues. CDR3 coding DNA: TGTGCCAGCTCACCAATACAGGCGATGAACACTGAAGCTTTCTTT. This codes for CASSPIQAMNTEAFF. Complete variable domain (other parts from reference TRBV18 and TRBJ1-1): NAGVMQNPRHLVRRRGQEARLRCSPMKGHSHVYWYRQLPEEGLKFMVYLQKENIIDESGMPKERFSAEFPKEGPSILRIQQVVRGDSAAYFCASSPIQAMNTEAFFGQGTRLTVV.

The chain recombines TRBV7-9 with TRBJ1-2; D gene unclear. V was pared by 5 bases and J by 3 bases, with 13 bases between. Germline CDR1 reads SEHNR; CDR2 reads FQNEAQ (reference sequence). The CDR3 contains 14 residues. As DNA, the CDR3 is TGTGCCAGCAGCACCGCACCGGACTACTATGGCTACACCTTC. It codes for CASSTAPDYYGYTF.

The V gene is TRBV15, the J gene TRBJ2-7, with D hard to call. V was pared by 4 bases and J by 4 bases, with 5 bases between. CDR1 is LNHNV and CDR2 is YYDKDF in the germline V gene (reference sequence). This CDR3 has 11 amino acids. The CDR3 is CATSTSYEQYF. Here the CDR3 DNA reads TGTGCCACCAGCACCTCTTACGAGCAGTACTTC.

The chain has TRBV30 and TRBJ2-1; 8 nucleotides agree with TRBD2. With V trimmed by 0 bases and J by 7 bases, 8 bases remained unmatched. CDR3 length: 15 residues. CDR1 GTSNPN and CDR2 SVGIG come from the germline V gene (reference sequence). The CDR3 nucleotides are TGTGCCTGGAGTGTACCTAGCGGGCTTAGGAATGAGCAGTTCTTC. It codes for CAWSVPSGLRNEQFF. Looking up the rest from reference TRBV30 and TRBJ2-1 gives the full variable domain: SQTIHQWPATLVQPVGSPLSLECTVEGTSNPNLYWYRQAAGRGLQLLFYSVGIGQISSEVPQNLSASRPQDRQFILSSKKLLLSDSGFYLCAWSVPSGLRNEQFFGPGTRLTVL.

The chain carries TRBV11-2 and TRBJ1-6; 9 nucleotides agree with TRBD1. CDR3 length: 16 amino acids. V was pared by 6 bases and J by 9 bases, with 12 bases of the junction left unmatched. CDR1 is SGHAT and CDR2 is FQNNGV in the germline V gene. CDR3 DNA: TGTGCCAGCAGAGGGGGGGCGGGACAGGGCCGTTCACCCCTCCACTTT. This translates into CASRGGAGQGRSPLHF.

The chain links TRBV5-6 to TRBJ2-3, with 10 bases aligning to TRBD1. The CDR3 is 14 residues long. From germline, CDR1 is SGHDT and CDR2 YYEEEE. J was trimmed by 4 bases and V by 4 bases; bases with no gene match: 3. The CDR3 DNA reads TGTGCCAGCAGCCCCGGGACAGGGGCAGATACGCAGTATTTT. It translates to CASSPGTGADTQYF.

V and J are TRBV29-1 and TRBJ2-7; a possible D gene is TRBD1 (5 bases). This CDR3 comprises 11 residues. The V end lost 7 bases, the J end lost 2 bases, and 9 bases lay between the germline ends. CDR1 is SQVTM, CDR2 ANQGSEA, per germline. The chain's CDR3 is CSATGTYEQYF. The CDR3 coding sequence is TGCAGCGCTACAGGAACCTACGAGCAGTACTTC.

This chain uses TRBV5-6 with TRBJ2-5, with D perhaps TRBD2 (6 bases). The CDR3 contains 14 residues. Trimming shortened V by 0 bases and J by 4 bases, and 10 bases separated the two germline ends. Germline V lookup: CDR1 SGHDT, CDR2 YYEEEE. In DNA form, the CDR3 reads TGTGCCAGCAGCTTGGTGGAGGGTCGAGAGACCCAGTACTTC. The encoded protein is CASSLVEGRETQYF.

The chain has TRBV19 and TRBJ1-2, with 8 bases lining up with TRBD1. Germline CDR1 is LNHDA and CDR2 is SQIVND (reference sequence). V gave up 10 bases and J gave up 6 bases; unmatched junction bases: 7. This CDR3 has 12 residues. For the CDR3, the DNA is TGTGCCATAGGACAGGGAGGTAATGGCTACACCTTC. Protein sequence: CAIGQGGNGYTF.

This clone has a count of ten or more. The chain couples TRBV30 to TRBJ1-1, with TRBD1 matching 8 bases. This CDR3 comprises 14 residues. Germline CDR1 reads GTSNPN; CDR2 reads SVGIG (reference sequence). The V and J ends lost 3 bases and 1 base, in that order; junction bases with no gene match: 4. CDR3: CAWRIQGGNTEAFF. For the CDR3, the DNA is TGTGCCTGGAGGATACAGGGGGGGAACACTGAAGCTTTCTTT.

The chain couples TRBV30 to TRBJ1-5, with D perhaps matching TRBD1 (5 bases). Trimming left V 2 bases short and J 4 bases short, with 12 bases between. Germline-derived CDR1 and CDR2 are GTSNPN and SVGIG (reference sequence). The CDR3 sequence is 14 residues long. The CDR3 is CAWSPDSRNQPQHF. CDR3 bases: TGTGCCTGGAGTCCAGACAGCAGAAATCAGCCCCAGCATTTT.

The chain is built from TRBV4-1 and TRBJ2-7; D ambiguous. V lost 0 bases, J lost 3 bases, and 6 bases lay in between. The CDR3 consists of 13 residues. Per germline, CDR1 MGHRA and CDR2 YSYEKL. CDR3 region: CASSQDGGYEQYF. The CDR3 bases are TGCGCCAGCAGCCAAGATGGCGGCTACGAGCAGTACTTC.